This T cell receptor beta chain comes out of a study of molecular identifiers for immune sequencing clone quantification. This clonotype was counted ten times or more. MiXCR was run by TCRdb on the PCR reads, yielding one entry per CDR3 protein. This table holds about 640,000 distinct CDR3 sequences, roughly 21% found once. The V end lost 5 bases, the J end lost 8 bases, and 12 bases lay between the germline ends. This CDR3 is 12 amino acids long. Germline assignment: CDR1 MNHEY and CDR2 SVGEGT. Naive CD8 libraries used 20,000 to 1,000,000 sorted cells and 10%, 30% or 50% RNA. This TCR came from a human donor in good health. Some libraries in this study had Jurkat cell RNA spiked in. The rearrangement uses TRBV6-2 or TRBV6-3 and TRBJ1-1, with D possibly TRBD1 on 5 matching bases. Sequencing input: naive CD8+ T cells from blood, with Jurkat cell RNA spiked in. This sample's subset: FACS-sorted CD8+CD4-CCR7+CD45RA+ naive T cells. CDR3 region: CASSPGTSEAFF. The CDR3 bases are TGTGCCAGCAGTCCCGGGACCTCCGAAGCTTTCTTT.